The sample holds a few counts of the clone carrying this TCR beta chain. The antigen is unknown. This specimen comes from a study of T-cell memory formation after mild COVID-19. Study-level results: Second-wave clones with a day 37 peak had unconfirmed SARS-CoV-2 specificity.

TCRdb reprocessed the 5' RACE reads via MiXCR and lists one record per CDR3 protein. The repertoire includes about 290,000 distinct CDR3 sequences, less than 20% of them detected once, and 22% sits in the top ten. V shed 2 bases, J shed 5 bases, and the junction held 13 bases outside the gene matches. Germline V gene sequence: CDR1 SGDLS, CDR2 YYNGEE. CDR3 length: 17 amino acids. Sequencing was carried out using PBMCs or a T cell subset sorted from them (not recorded which). The sequence came from a man between 18 and 35 years old who had mild COVID-19 (a few samples of this study predate the infection). Cell type and time point are not known. The genes are TRBV9 and TRBJ2-5; 9 bases agree with TRBD2. CDR3 amino acids: CASSVGSGGRFEETQYF. The CDR3 bases are TGTGCCAGCAGCGTCGGCAGCGGGGGGCGATTCGAGGAGACCCAGTACTTC.